The present T cell receptor beta chain was sequenced within a study of shared clonotypes between healthy human individuals. CDR1 and CDR2 from the germline V gene are MDHEN and SYDVKM. The CDR3 has 14 amino acids. The ends were cut back, 2 bases at V and 4 bases at J, with 9 bases in the middle. Memory CD4+ cells were the fraction left after CD45RA+ naive selection. Assay used: immunoSEQ multiplex PCR; TCRdb lists only in-frame clones, some missing. The sample yields about 1.5 million clones, approximately 98% seen once. The TCR was taken from a man aged 25-45 years in good health. The chain employs TRBV28 and TRBJ1-5; D may be TRBD1 (6 bases). The sample taken for sequencing was naive CD4+ T cells sorted from blood. Subset described: CD45RA+ positively selected. The CDR3 loop is CASSLDRRNQPQHF. DNA of the CDR3: TGTGCCAGCAGTTTAGACAGGCGTAATCAGCCCCAGCATTTT.